Sequencing of this T cell receptor beta chain was carried out in a study of blood T cell repertoires in COVID-19. Sequencing was performed with immunoSEQ multiplex PCR; in TCRdb, only in-frame clones are kept and a portion is missing. The table records roughly 40,000 clones, roughly 68% of them present only once. This CDR3 has 16 residues. Germline V gives CDR1 SGHTA, CDR2 FQGNSA. V shed 6 bases and J 9 bases; nucleotides not matched to a gene: 10. Sequencing was performed on peripheral blood. The sequence was obtained from an elderly man with acute or convalescent COVID-19. The rearrangement joins TRBV7-2 to TRBJ2-1, with TRBD2 matching over 14 bases. DNA for the CDR3: TGTGCCAGCAGGGAACAGCCGGGACTAGCGGGAGCTGAGCAGTTCTTC. It encodes CASREQPGLAGAEQFF.